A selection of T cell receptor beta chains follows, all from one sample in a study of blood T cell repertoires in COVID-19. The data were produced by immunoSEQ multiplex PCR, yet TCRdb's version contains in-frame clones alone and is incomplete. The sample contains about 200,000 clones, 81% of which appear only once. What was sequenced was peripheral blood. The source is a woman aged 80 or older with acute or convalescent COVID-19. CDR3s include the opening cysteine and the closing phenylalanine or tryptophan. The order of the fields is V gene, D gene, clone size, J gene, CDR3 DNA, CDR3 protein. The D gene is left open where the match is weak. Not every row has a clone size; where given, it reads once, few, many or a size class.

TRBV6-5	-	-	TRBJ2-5	TGTGCCAGCAGTAGTAGCGGAAAAGAGACCCAGTACTTC	CASSSSGKETQYF
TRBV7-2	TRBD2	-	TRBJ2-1	TGTGCCAGCAGCGCACAGGCCACTAGCGGGGGGTTCCTCGATGAGCAGTTCTTC	CASSAQATSGGFLDEQFF
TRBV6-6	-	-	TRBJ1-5	TGTGCCAGCAGTGTCCAAAATCAGCCCCAGCATTTT	CASSVQNQPQHF
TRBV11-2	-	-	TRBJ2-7	TGTGCCAGCAGCCCCCACTCCTACGAGCAGTACTTC	CASSPHSYEQYF
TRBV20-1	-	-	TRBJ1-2	TGCAGTGCAAATGAGGGGGTCGGCTACACCTTC	CSANEGVGYTF
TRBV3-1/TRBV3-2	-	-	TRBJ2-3	TGTGCCAGCAGCCAAGCAGACCCAGCGGGCACAGATACGCAGTATTTT	CASSQADPAGTDTQYF
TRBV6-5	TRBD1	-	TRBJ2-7	TGTGCCAGCAGTCCACAAACCGCAGGGGGCCACGAGCAGTACTTC	CASSPQTAGGHEQYF
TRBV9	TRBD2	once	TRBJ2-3	TGTGCCAGCAGCGTAGTCAGCGGGGGGCTTGATACGCAGTATTTT	CASSVVSGGLDTQYF
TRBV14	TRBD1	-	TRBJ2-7	TGTGCCAGCAGCCAAGTCCGGGACAGGGAGGGATCTGAGTACGAGCAGTACTTC	CASSQVRDREGSEYEQYF
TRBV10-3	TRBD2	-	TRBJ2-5	TGTGCCATCAGGCCGGGACTAGGGGACCAAGAGACCCAGTACTTC	CAIRPGLGDQETQYF
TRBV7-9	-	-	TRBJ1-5	TGTGCCAGCAGCTTACCGAATCAGCCCCAGCATTTT	CASSLPNQPQHF
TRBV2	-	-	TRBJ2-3	TGTGCCAGCAGTGCAGGGGCAAGGGGCACAGATACGCAGTATTTT	CASSAGARGTDTQYF
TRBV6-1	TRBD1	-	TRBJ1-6	TGTGCCAGCAGTGCGCCGGGACAGGGAGTCAATTCACCCCTCCACTTT	CASSAPGQGVNSPLHF
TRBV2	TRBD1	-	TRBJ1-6	TGTGCCAGCAGGACCCTGGGACAGGATAATTCACCCCTCCACTTT	CASRTLGQDNSPLHF
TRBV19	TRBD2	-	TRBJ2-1	TGTGCCAGTAGTATCCGGGGTACTAGCGGGAGTTACAATGAGCAGTTCTTC	CASSIRGTSGSYNEQFF
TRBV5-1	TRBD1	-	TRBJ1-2	TGCGCCAGCAGCTTGGGACAGGGGACTTATGGCTACACCTTC	CASSLGQGTYGYTF
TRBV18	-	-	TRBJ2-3	TGTGCCAGCTCACCACCCCTACAGGCACAAAATACGCAGTATTTT	CASSPPLQAQNTQYF
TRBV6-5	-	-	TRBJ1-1	TGTGCCAGCAGGGCGGTGTTGAACACTGAAGCTTTCTTT	CASRAVLNTEAFF
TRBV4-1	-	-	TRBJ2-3	TGCGCCAGCAGCCAAGCCCCCACTAGCACAGATACGCAGTATTTT	CASSQAPTSTDTQYF
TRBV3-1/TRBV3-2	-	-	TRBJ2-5	TGTGCCAGCAGCTGGTTAGCACAAGAGACCCAGTACTTC	CASSWLAQETQYF
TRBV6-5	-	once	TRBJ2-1	TGTGCCAGCGGCGAGACTCGGGGGAAGCAGTTCTTC	CASGETRGKQFF
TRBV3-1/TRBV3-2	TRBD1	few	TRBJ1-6	TGTGCCAGCAGCCAAGCAGGGACAGGAAATTCACCCCTCCACTTT	CASSQAGTGNSPLHF
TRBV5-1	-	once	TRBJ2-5	TGCGCCAGCAGCTTTACCGGGAACCGAGAGACCCAGTACTTC	CASSFTGNRETQYF
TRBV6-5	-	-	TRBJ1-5	TGTGCCAGCAGTTACTCGAAGACAGCTATCCAGCCCCAGCATTTT	CASSYSKTAIQPQHF
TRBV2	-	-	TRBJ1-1	TGTGCCAGCAGTGAATGGGGGGTGAAAACTGAAGCTTTCTTT	CASSEWGVKTEAFF
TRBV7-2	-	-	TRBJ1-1	TGTGCCAGCAGCTCGCAGGGGTACACTGAAGCTTTCTTT	CASSSQGYTEAFF
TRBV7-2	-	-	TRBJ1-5	TGTGCCAGCAGCACACAACCGAGCAATCAGCCCCAGCATTTT	CASSTQPSNQPQHF
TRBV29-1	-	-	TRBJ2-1	TGCAGCGTTGTAGCAGGGAAGTCCTACAATGAGCAGTTCTTC	CSVVAGKSYNEQFF
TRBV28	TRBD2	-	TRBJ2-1	TGTGCCAGCAGTTACCCCGCGACTAGCGGAGTAGAGCAGTTCTTC	CASSYPATSGVEQFF
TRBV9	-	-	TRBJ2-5	TGTGCCAGCAGCGTAGGGAGGACCCAGTACTTC	CASSVGRTQYF
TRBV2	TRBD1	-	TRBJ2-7	TGTGCCAGCAGCGCAAGGACAGGGGGCGGGTACGAGCAGTACTTC	CASSARTGGGYEQYF
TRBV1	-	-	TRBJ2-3	TGCACCAGCAGCCAAGATGAGAGGACAGATACGCAGTATTTT	CTSSQDERTDTQYF
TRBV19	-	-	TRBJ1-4	TGTGCCAGTAGTATAGATCGGGTAAATGAAAAACTGTTTTTT	CASSIDRVNEKLFF
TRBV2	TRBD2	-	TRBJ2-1	TGTGCCAGCAGCCCTTCCCTAGCGGCACCAACGAGTGAGCAGTTCTTC	CASSPSLAAPTSEQFF
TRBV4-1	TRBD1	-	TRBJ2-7	TGCGCCAGCAGCCAAGATTGGGGGCAGACAGGGGGCCCCTACGAGCAGTACTTC	CASSQDWGQTGGPYEQYF
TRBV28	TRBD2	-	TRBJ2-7	TGTGCCAGCAGTACACGACTAGCGGGGTCCTACGAGCAGTACTTC	CASSTRLAGSYEQYF
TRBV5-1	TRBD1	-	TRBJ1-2	TGCGCCAGCAGCTTGGGGGACAGGGTATATGGCTACACCTTC	CASSLGDRVYGYTF
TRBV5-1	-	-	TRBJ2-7	TGCGCCAGCAGCTTCGCGGGGACAGCCTACGAGCAGTACTTC	CASSFAGTAYEQYF
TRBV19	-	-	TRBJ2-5	TGTGCCAGTAGTCAGGGCCAACGGACCCAGTACTTC	CASSQGQRTQYF
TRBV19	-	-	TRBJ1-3	TGTGCCAGTAGTATAGATGGTTCCCAGGGCCCTGGAAACACCATATATTTT	CASSIDGSQGPGNTIYF
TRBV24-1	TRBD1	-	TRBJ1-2	TGTGCCACCAGTGACACCGGGACAGGGGGATTCTCGGCTGGCTACACCTTC	CATSDTGTGGFSAGYTF
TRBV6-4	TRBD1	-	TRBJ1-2	TGTGCCAGCAGCCGACAGGGGCTCCGGGGATTACCAAATAACTATGGCTACACCTTC	CASSRQGLRGLPNNYGYTF
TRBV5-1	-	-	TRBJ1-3	TGCGCCAGCAGTCCACAGGGCTCTGGAAACACCATATATTTT	CASSPQGSGNTIYF
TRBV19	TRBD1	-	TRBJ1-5	TGTGCCAGTAGCGGACAGGGTGAACAGCCCCAGCATTTT	CASSGQGEQPQHF
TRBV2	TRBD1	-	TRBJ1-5	TGTGCCAGCAGAGCCGGGACAGGGAGCAATCAGCCCCAGCATTTT	CASRAGTGSNQPQHF
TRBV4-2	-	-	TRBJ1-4	TGTGCCAGCAGCCAAGCGGGCCAGGGGAATGAAAAACTGTTTTTT	CASSQAGQGNEKLFF
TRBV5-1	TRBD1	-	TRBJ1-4	TGCGCCAGCAGCTGGGACGGACAGGGTCGCGAAAAACTGTTTTTT	CASSWDGQGREKLFF
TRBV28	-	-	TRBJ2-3	TGTGCCAGCAGTTCCGTCACAGATACGCAGTATTTT	CASSSVTDTQYF
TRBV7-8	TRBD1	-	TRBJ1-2	TGTGCCAGCAGCTTTTTCCGGGGTCAGGGGGCTTCAACTGGAAACTATGGCTACACCTTC	CASSFFRGQGASTGNYGYTF
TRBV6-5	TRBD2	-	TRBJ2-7	TGTGCCAGCAGGGACGCAGCGGGAGACGAGCAGTACTTC	CASRDAAGDEQYF
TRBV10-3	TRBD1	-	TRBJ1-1	TGTGCCATCAGCGGACAGGGGACGAACACTGAAGCTTTCTTT	CAISGQGTNTEAFF
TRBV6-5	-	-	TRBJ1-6	TGTGCCAGCGGCCCGCGGGGGTTTAATTCACCCCTCCACTTT	CASGPRGFNSPLHF
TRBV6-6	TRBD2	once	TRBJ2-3	TGTGCCAGCCGTCGAGGACTAGCGCGAGCCACAGATACGCAGTATTTT	CASRRGLARATDTQYF
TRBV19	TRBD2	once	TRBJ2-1	TGTGCCAGTAGTATTAGCGGGAGAAGTTACAATGAGCAGTTCTTC	CASSISGRSYNEQFF
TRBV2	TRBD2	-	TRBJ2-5	TGTGCCAGCAGACGCGGGGGGCGCCAAGAGACCCAGTACTTC	CASRRGGRQETQYF
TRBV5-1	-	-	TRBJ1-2	TGCGCCAGCAGCCCCGACAGTAACTATGGCTACACCTTC	CASSPDSNYGYTF
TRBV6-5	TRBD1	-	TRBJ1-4	TGTGCCAGCAGCGGGACAGGGGTACCGAATGAAAAACTGTTTTTT	CASSGTGVPNEKLFF
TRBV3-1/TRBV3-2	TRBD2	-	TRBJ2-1	TGTGCCAGCAGCCAACTACTAGCGGGAACCGGGAATGAGCAGTTCTTC	CASSQLLAGTGNEQFF
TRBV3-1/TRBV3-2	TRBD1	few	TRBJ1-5	TGTGCCAGCAGCCAAGGCAGGGGGCTTGACAATCAGCCCCAGCATTTT	CASSQGRGLDNQPQHF